The following is a TCR beta chain sequence with its context. The sample carries other DNA sequences with the same CDR3. This entry comes from a study of blood T cell repertoires in COVID-19. The V gene lost 1 base and the J gene lost 4 bases, with 14 bases spanning the gap. Per the germline V gene, CDR1 is GTSNPN and CDR2 is SVGIG (reference sequence). The CDR3 contains 15 residues. TCRdb keeps only in-frame clones here, not all; method: immunoSEQ multiplex PCR. Seen here are about 50,000 clones, roughly 89% observed once, and the top ten hold about 27%. Material for sequencing was peripheral blood. This chain joins TRBV30 and TRBJ1-5, with D possibly matching TRBD1 (6 bases). This receptor was taken from a human donor in a cohort sampled during active COVID-19. The CDR3 nucleotides read TGTGCCTGGAGTGCGGATAGGGGGGGGAATCAGCCCCAGCATTTT. This translates into CAWSADRGGNQPQHF.